Each of the 26 T cell receptor beta chains below was sequenced from the same sample in a study of blood T cell repertoires in COVID-19. The data were produced by immunoSEQ multiplex PCR, yet TCRdb's version contains in-frame clones alone and is incomplete. The top ten hold 8.5% to 9% of the sample, which has 250,000 or so clones, roughly 86% seen once. The sequencing input was peripheral blood. These receptor sequences come from a man aged 35 to 55 with active or convalescent COVID-19.

The chain combines TRBV19 with TRBJ1-6; 9 bases are a match to TRBD1. With 6 bases clipped from V and 8 bases from J, the junction kept 5 bases outside the gene matches. The CDR3 runs to 14 residues. Germline V CDR1 and CDR2: LNHDA, SQIVND (reference sequence). Written as DNA, the CDR3 is TGTGCCAGTAGGCCCGGGACAGGGTATTCACCCCTCCACTTT. Translating it yields CASRPGTGYSPLHF.

The rearrangement joins TRBV28 to TRBJ1-4, with no clear D. This CDR3 is built from 14 residues. Trimming took 6 bases from V and 6 from J, leaving 14 bases between them. CDR1 and CDR2 (germline): MDHEN, SYDVKM. For the CDR3, the DNA is TGTGCCAGCAGCTCGCTTGGAGGGTATGAAAAACTGTTTTTT. Its protein is CASSSLGGYEKLFF.

The chain carries TRBV30 and TRBJ2-1, with TRBD2 as a possible D gene (5 bases). This CDR3 has 11 amino acids. V lost 0 bases, J lost 9 bases, and 6 bases lay in between. Germline loops: CDR1 GTSNPN, CDR2 SVGIG (reference sequence). The CDR3 sequence: CAWSVEGEQFF. In DNA form, the CDR3 reads TGTGCCTGGAGTGTAGAGGGTGAGCAGTTCTTC.

The rearrangement joins TRBV5-1 to TRBJ2-1; D gene unclear. CDR3 length: 13 residues. The V and J ends lost 2 bases and 8 bases respectively, with 11 bases between them. Germline V gene sequence: CDR1 SGHRS, CDR2 YFSETQ. The CDR3 protein is CASSLLSEDEQFF. For the CDR3, the DNA is TGCGCCAGCAGCTTATTATCCGAGGATGAGCAGTTCTTC.

V usage is TRBV18 and J usage is TRBJ1-2, with 7 bases that match TRBD1. Germline V gene lookup returns CDR1 KGHSH and CDR2 LQKENI. The V segment lost 3 bases and the J segment 2 bases; nucleotides outside the gene matches: 3. The CDR3 runs to 14 residues. CDR3 in amino acids: CASSPTGRNYGYTF. The CDR3 DNA follows: TGTGCCAGCTCACCGACAGGGCGAAACTATGGCTACACCTTC.

The V and J genes are TRBV5-6 and TRBJ2-1; D might be TRBD1 (6 bases). The CDR3 runs to 13 residues. Trimming left V 4 bases short and J 7 bases short, with 12 bases between. The germline V gene has CDR1 SGHDT and CDR2 YYEEEE. CDR3 loop: CASSKERGNEQFF. In DNA form, the CDR3 reads TGTGCCAGCAGCAAAGAAAGGGGGAATGAGCAGTTCTTC. Full variable domain (rest looked up from reference TRBV5-6 and TRBJ2-1): DAGVTQSPTHLIKTRGQQVTLRCSPKSGHDTVSWYQQALGQGPQFIFQYYEEEERQRGNFPDRFSGHQFPNYSSELNVNALLLGDSALYLCASSKERGNEQFFGPGTRLTVL.

The V and J genes are TRBV11-2 and TRBJ1-1; 7 bases align to TRBD1. V dropped 3 bases and J dropped 4; count of bases not matched to a gene: 2. This CDR3 region has 13 residues. Germline V gene lookup returns CDR1 SGHAT and CDR2 FQNNGV. The CDR3: CASSFRQGTEAFF. CDR3 coding DNA: TGTGCCAGCAGCTTCCGACAGGGCACTGAAGCTTTCTTT.

This clone appeared a single time. The chain couples TRBV7-9 to TRBJ1-1; no firm D call. The V gene lost 7 bases and the J gene lost 11 bases, with 17 bases spanning the gap. The CDR3 covers 12 residues. Germline-derived CDR1 and CDR2 are SEHNR and FQNEAQ (reference sequence). The CDR3 sequence is CASIKDSMKAFF. The CDR3 coding sequence is TGTGCCAGCATCAAAGACTCAATGAAGGCTTTCTTT.

V and J are TRBV6-5 and TRBJ2-2; 7 bases align to TRBD1. The germline V gene encodes CDR1 MNHEY and CDR2 SVGAGI. This CDR3 is 15 amino acids long. V dropped 11 bases and J dropped 3; count of bases not matched to a gene: 12. CDR3 sequence reads: CAGSKRGGDTGELFF. The CDR3 DNA reads as TGTGCCGGTTCAAAGAGAGGGGGCGACACCGGGGAGCTGTTTTTT.

This chain links TRBV9 with TRBJ2-7, with 9 bases fitting TRBD1. From germline, CDR1 is SGDLS and CDR2 YYNGEE. J gave up 3 bases and V 0 bases, and 1 base lay outside the gene matches. The CDR3 spans 14 residues. CDR3 nucleotides: TGTGCCAGCAGCGTAGGACAGGGGGACTACGAGCAGTACTTC. This sequence encodes CASSVGQGDYEQYF. Full variable domain (rest looked up from reference TRBV9 and TRBJ2-7): DSGVTQTPKHLITATGQRVTLRCSPRSGDLSVYWYQQSLDQGLQFLIQYYNGEERAKGNILERFSAQQFPDLHSELNLSSLELGDSALYFCASSVGQGDYEQYFGPGTRLTVT.

This clone was seen more than once but under ten times. The chain is built from TRBV7-9 and TRBJ1-6; TRBD1 matches 9 bases. V was clipped by 8 bases and J by 7 bases; unmatched bases: 6. The length of the CDR3 is 14 residues. The germline V gene has CDR1 SEHNR and CDR2 FQNEAQ (reference sequence). The CDR3 bases are TGTGCCAGCCGCCTGGGACAGGGAAATTCACCCCTCCACTTT. Translation: CASRLGQGNSPLHF.

The rearrangement links TRBV7-6 to TRBJ2-2; tentatively, D is TRBD2 (6 bases). This CDR3 region has 16 residues. With 4 bases removed from V and 3 bases from J, the gap between germline ends came to 15 bases. Germline CDR1 is SGHVS and CDR2 is FNYEAQ. CDR3 DNA: TGTGCCAGCAGCTCTACCGGGGGTATCGACACCGGGGAGCTGTTTTTT. It is translated as CASSSTGGIDTGELFF.

The CDR3 DNA is TGTGCCAGCAGTAATACAGGGGCGAGGGGAAACACCATATATTTT. It yields the protein CASSNTGARGNTIYF. The V gene is TRBV2, the J gene TRBJ1-3; 7 bases are shared with TRBD1. The CDR3 is 15 residues long. J lost 4 bases, V lost 5 bases, and 8 bases had no gene match. Germline V lookup: CDR1 SNHLY, CDR2 FYNNEI.

The CDR3 protein is CASSEGRNSNQPQHF. The CDR3 nucleotides are TGTGCCAGCAGTGAAGGGCGGAATAGCAATCAGCCCCAGCATTTT. The chain carries TRBV6-1 and TRBJ1-5; D gene uncertain. The V end was cut by 1 base, the J end by 0 bases, with 7 bases between. CDR1 MNHNS and CDR2 SASEGT come from the germline V gene. The CDR3 has 15 residues.

The chain carries TRBV7-9 and TRBJ1-1; no reliable D call. The CDR3 totals 13 residues. CDR1 SEHNR and CDR2 FQNEAQ come from the germline V gene (reference sequence). V was pared by 3 bases and J by 4 bases, with 9 bases between. The CDR3 reads CASSLQRSTEAFF. CDR3 DNA sequence: TGTGCCAGCAGCTTGCAGCGGAGCACTGAAGCTTTCTTT.

DNA of the CDR3: TGTGCCACGACAGGCTCCTACGAGCAGTACTTC. This codes for CATTGSYEQYF. This chain joins TRBV28 and TRBJ2-7, with TRBD1 as a possible D gene (6 bases). Germline V gene data show CDR1 as MDHEN and CDR2 as SYDVKM. This CDR3 has 11 residues. Trimming removed 10 bases at V and 0 bases at J, with 7 bases between. Full variable domain (remainder filled in from reference TRBV28 and TRBJ2-7): DVKVTQSSRYLVKRTGEKVFLECVQDMDHENMFWYRQDPGLGLRLIYFSYDVKMKEKGDIPEGYSVSREKKERFSLILESASTNQTSMYLCATTGSYEQYFGPGTRLTVT.

This rearrangement joins TRBV5-1 to TRBJ2-1, with 12 bases lining up with TRBD2. Trimming cost V 7 bases and J 0 bases; bases outside gene matches: 8. CDR3 length: 17 amino acids. The V gene's germline CDR1 is SGHRS and CDR2 YFSETQ. The CDR3 region is CASHGLAGTSSYNEQFF. As DNA, the CDR3 is TGCGCCAGCCACGGACTAGCGGGAACGAGCTCCTACAATGAGCAGTTCTTC.

The V and J genes are TRBV7-8 and TRBJ2-4; D is perhaps TRBD1 (7 bases). This CDR3 comprises 14 residues. The germline gives CDR1 SGHVS, CDR2 FQNEAQ. V dropped 5 bases and J dropped 9 bases, with 17 bases sitting between them. The CDR3 nucleotides read TGTGCCAGCAGCCCCGACAGGGAGGTTCGCATTCAGTACTTC. This translates into CASSPDREVRIQYF.

J is TRBJ1-2 and V is TRBV4-1; D may be TRBD1 (5 bases). The CDR3 extends over 15 amino acids. CDR1 is MGHRA and CDR2 is YSYEKL in the germline V gene. The V end lost 1 base, the J end lost 4 bases, and 13 bases lay between the germline ends. The CDR3: CASSQVMGLGYGYTF. In DNA form, the CDR3 reads TGCGCCAGCAGCCAAGTCATGGGGCTTGGCTATGGCTACACCTTC.

This clone was seen once. The chain employs TRBV2 and TRBJ2-1; no reliable D call. V gave up 7 bases and J gave up 8 bases, with 9 bases separating them. Germline V gene lookup returns CDR1 SNHLY and CDR2 FYNNEI. There are 11 residues in the CDR3. The CDR3 bases are TGTGCCAGCACAAGAGCCGATGAGCAGTTCTTC. The encoded protein is CASTRADEQFF.

The V call is TRBV10-2, the J call TRBJ2-6, with 9 positions matching TRBD1. Germline V gene sequence: CDR1 WSHSY, CDR2 SAAADI. This CDR3 has 17 residues. V was pared by 4 bases and J by 2 bases, with 6 bases of the junction left unmatched. CDR3 in amino acids: CASSGSDRGAGANVLTF. The CDR3 region has the DNA TGCGCCAGCAGTGGATCGGACAGGGGAGCTGGGGCCAACGTCCTGACTTTC.

This clone was recorded once. The J gene is TRBJ1-1, the V gene TRBV24-1, with D perhaps matching TRBD1 (5 bases). CDR3 length: 15 residues. Germline values: CDR1 KGHDR, CDR2 SFDVKD. The germline V and J ends were trimmed by 3 bases and 1 base, with 11 bases remaining between them. The CDR3 coding sequence is TGTGCCACCAGTGATCCTGACGGGGGGAACACTGAAGCTTTCTTT. It translates to CATSDPDGGNTEAFF.

V gene TRBV19 combines with J gene TRBJ2-1; D is uncertain. V lost 1 base and J 6 bases, leaving 22 bases between the germline ends. The CDR3 extends over 18 amino acids. Germline V gene sequence: CDR1 LNHDA, CDR2 SQIVND (reference sequence). This chain's CDR3 is CASSIGPVTEGRSNEQFF. The CDR3 bases are TGTGCCAGTAGTATAGGGCCGGTCACAGAAGGTCGGTCCAATGAGCAGTTCTTC.

The count of this clone is one. This chain links TRBV12-3 or TRBV12-4 with TRBJ2-1, with D uncertain. Deletions cut 3 bases from V and 3 bases from J, with 6 bases between. The CDR3 is 13 amino acids. The CDR3 spells CASSLNSYNEQFF. DNA of the CDR3: TGTGCCAGCAGTTTGAACAGCTACAATGAGCAGTTCTTC.

V and J are TRBV28 and TRBJ1-4; 10 bases align to TRBD1. The CDR3 length is 15 residues. CDR1 and CDR2 (germline): MDHEN, SYDVKM. V gave up 6 bases and J gave up 7 bases; unmatched junction bases: 8. Written as DNA, the CDR3 is TGTGCCAGCAGGCAGCCGGACAGGGGGAGTGAAAAACTGTTTTTT. This translates into CASRQPDRGSEKLFF.

The rearrangement links TRBV7-2 to TRBJ1-5; 9 bases are a match to TRBD1. J was trimmed by 3 bases and V by 1 base; bases with no gene match: 4. The CDR3 length is 16 residues. The germline V gene has CDR1 SGHTA and CDR2 FQGNSA. The CDR3 DNA follows: TGTGCCAGCAGCTTAGAGGGACAGGGAGACAATCAGCCCCAGCATTTT. It translates to CASSLEGQGDNQPQHF.